This T cell receptor beta chain was recorded in a study of STAT5B mutations in CD4+ large granular lymphocyte leukemia. The study's findings and limits: Compared with healthy controls (2/35), patient top clones favored TRBV06 (8/27). Approximately 25% of private leukemic clonotypes occurred rarely in other patients' non-leukemic repertoires.

Buffy coats from healthy blood donors served as controls. Worth noting for this clone: Its cognate antigen is unknown.

Sequencing was at survey level. TCRdb's copy holds only in-frame clones and misses some; the assay was immunoSEQ multiplex PCR. The sample contains about 30,000 clones, 71% of which appear only once. Germline values: CDR1 KGHSH, CDR2 LQKENI. V gave up 4 bases and J gave up 1 base, with 7 bases separating them. The CDR3 sequence is 13 residues long. The clonotype was recovered from a human donor in good health. The chain uses TRBV18 and TRBJ1-1, with D unclear. The sequenced sample consisted of CD4+ T cells from blood buffy coats. The CDR3 protein is CASSQTRNTEAFF. For the CDR3, the DNA is TGTGCCAGCTCACAGACCCGGAACACTGAAGCTTTCTTT.